The 20 T cell receptor beta chains presented below share a single source sample, sequenced in a study of blood T cell repertoires in COVID-19 (dated by TCRdb to about 2020). The library came from the immunoSEQ multiplex PCR assay. TCRdb limited this immuneACCESS table to in-frame rearrangements with V and J called. A share of clones is missing; checked studies link under half to unresolved V genes, and the rest is unexplained. This sample gives 400,000 to 500,000 clones in total; about 88% of them show up just once. The biggest ten clones account for approximately 1.5% of the sample. The sample taken for sequencing was PBMCs or T cells enriched from blood (not recorded which). All receptors derive from a woman between 18 and 29 years old who had been exposed to COVID-19.

This chain links TRBV5-6 with TRBJ2-3; 12 bases match TRBD2. V lost 4 bases and J lost 4; bases outside the gene matches: 7. Germline V lookup: CDR1 SGHDT, CDR2 YYEEEE. The CDR3 covers 16 residues. The CDR3: CASSGLAGGAPDTQYF. CDR3 in DNA: TGTGCCAGCAGCGGCCTAGCGGGAGGGGCCCCAGATACGCAGTATTTT.

The V and J genes are TRBV5-4 and TRBJ1-1; 7 bases map to TRBD1. Germline values: CDR1 SGHNT, CDR2 YYREEE (reference sequence). The CDR3 consists of 13 residues. The trim removed 0 bases at V and 11 bases at J, leaving 7 bases unmatched. The CDR3 sequence is CASSLEGEQGAFF. For the CDR3, the DNA is TGTGCCAGCAGCTTGGAGGGTGAACAGGGGGCTTTCTTT.

J is TRBJ1-4 and V is TRBV28; a weak D match, TRBD1 (5 bases). The germline V and J ends were trimmed by 2 bases and 5 bases, with 9 bases remaining between them. The CDR3 covers 14 residues. CDR1 MDHEN and CDR2 SYDVKM come from the germline V gene. The CDR3 reads CASSLRQQNEKLFF. The CDR3 nucleotides read TGTGCCAGCAGTTTAAGACAGCAGAATGAAAAACTGTTTTTT.

The chain recombines TRBV28 with TRBJ2-7, with 12 positions matching TRBD2. Germline-derived CDR1 and CDR2 are MDHEN and SYDVKM. The CDR3 sequence is 15 residues long. Trimming took 1 base from V and 6 from J; bases not matched to a gene: 4. CDR3 DNA: TGTGCCAGCAGTTTATCCCTAGCGGGAGGGCGCGAGCAGTACTTC. This sequence encodes CASSLSLAGGREQYF.

This clone was recorded a few times. CDR3 amino acids: CASSTQDRGGNQPQHF. The CDR3 DNA sequence: TGTGCCAGCAGCACCCAGGACAGGGGAGGCAATCAGCCCCAGCATTTT. V and J are TRBV7-8 and TRBJ1-5; TRBD1 matches at 9 bases. CDR1 is SGHVS, CDR2 FQNEAQ, per germline. The CDR3 consists of 16 residues. V gave up 5 bases and J gave up 2 bases; unmatched junction bases: 7.

The V gene is TRBV29-1, the J gene TRBJ1-5; the match to TRBD1 covers 9 bases. The CDR3 extends over 15 amino acids. Germline V gives CDR1 SQVTM, CDR2 ANQGSEA. Unmatched junction bases numbered 12, after V lost 6 bases and J lost 6 bases. The CDR3 DNA reads TGCAGCGTGACGGACAGGGGCGAATACGGTCAGCCCCAGCATTTT. Amino acid sequence: CSVTDRGEYGQPQHF. Combining the CDR3 with reference TRBV29-1 and TRBJ1-5 gives the whole variable domain SAVISQKPSRDICQRGTSLTIQCQVDSQVTMMFWYRQQPGQSLTLIATANQGSEATYESGFVIDKFPISRPNLTFSTLTVSNMSPEDSSIYLCSVTDRGEYGQPQHFGDGTRLSIL.

This chain joins TRBV19 and TRBJ2-7, with TRBD2 matching over 8 bases. CDR1 LNHDA and CDR2 SQIVND come from the germline V gene (reference sequence). With 5 bases clipped from V and 7 bases from J, the junction kept 10 bases outside the gene matches. The CDR3 consists of 14 residues. CDR3 residues: CASSSQAGVVEQYF. The CDR3 bases are TGTGCCAGTAGTTCTCAAGCGGGAGTCGTAGAGCAGTACTTC. Full variable domain (rest looked up from reference TRBV19 and TRBJ2-7): DGGITQSPKYLFRKEGQNVTLSCEQNLNHDAMYWYRQDPGQGLRLIYYSQIVNDFQKGDIAEGYSVSREKKESFPLTVTSAQKNPTAFYLCASSSQAGVVEQYFGPGTRLTVT.

The V gene is TRBV19, the J gene TRBJ1-1, with TRBD1 identical over 12 bases. Germline V lookup: CDR1 LNHDA, CDR2 SQIVND (reference sequence). The CDR3 consists of 15 residues. After removal of 5 bases from V and 6 bases from J, the junction contained 7 bases not matched to a gene. CDR3 nucleotides: TGTGCCAGTAGTCCTGGGACAGGGGGCTTATCTGAAGCTTTCTTT. Encoded protein: CASSPGTGGLSEAFF.

Concerning this clone: This sample includes further DNA sequences coding for the same CDR3. The V call is TRBV5-1, the J call TRBJ2-7, with a weak D call TRBD1 (5 bases). The CDR3 covers 14 residues. Trimming pared 1 base from V and 0 bases from J, leaving 8 bases between. CDR1 is SGHRS and CDR2 is YFSETQ in the germline V gene. The CDR3 sequence: CASSLTGSSYEQYF. DNA for the CDR3: TGCGCCAGCAGCTTGACAGGTAGCTCCTACGAGCAGTACTTC.

This chain uses TRBV7-8 with TRBJ1-6, with D uncertain. This CDR3 spans 12 amino acids. Trimming took 1 base from V and 9 from J, leaving 4 bases between them. The germline CDR1 and CDR2 sequences are SGHVS and FQNEAQ. The CDR3 nucleotides are TGTGCCAGCAGCTTAGTCTCTTCACCCCTCCACTTT. It encodes CASSLVSSPLHF. Drawing the rest from reference TRBV7-8 and TRBJ1-6, the complete variable domain is GAGVSQSPRYKVAKRGQDVALRCDPISGHVSLFWYQQALGQGPEFLTYFQNEAQLDKSGLPSDRFFAERPEGSVSTLKIQRTQQEDSAVYLCASSLVSSPLHFGNGTRLTVT.

CDR3 sequence (DNA): TGTGCCAGCAGTTCTTTCGGTGAAAAACTGTTTTTT. Translation gives CASSSFGEKLFF. The chain combines TRBV27 with TRBJ1-4; D unclear. This CDR3 region has 12 residues. CDR1 is MNHEY and CDR2 is SMNVEV in the germline V gene (reference sequence). V lost 4 bases and J 7 bases, leaving 7 bases between the germline ends.

V gene TRBV19 combines with J gene TRBJ2-1; 13 positions match TRBD2. Trimming cost V 3 bases and J 4 bases; bases outside gene matches: 3. CDR3 size: 16 residues. CDR1 is LNHDA, CDR2 SQIVND, per germline (reference sequence). CDR3: CASSISGLAGYNEQFF. DNA for the CDR3: TGTGCCAGTAGTATCTCGGGACTAGCGGGGTACAATGAGCAGTTCTTC.

V is TRBV6-5 and J is TRBJ2-5; 8 bases align to TRBD2. V lost 10 bases and J lost 0; bases outside the gene matches: 10. Per the germline V gene, CDR1 is MNHEY and CDR2 is SVGAGI. The CDR3 runs to 15 residues. This chain's CDR3 is CATGPIAGNQETQYF. CDR3 coding DNA: TGTGCCACCGGGCCTATAGCGGGGAACCAAGAGACCCAGTACTTC.

This chain uses TRBV7-9 with TRBJ2-5; D unclear. Germline loops: CDR1 SEHNR, CDR2 FQNEAQ (reference sequence). Trimming shortened V by 5 bases and J by 0 bases, and 7 bases separated the two germline ends. The CDR3 is made up of 13 amino acids. CDR3 region: CASSPMDQETQYF. Written as DNA, the CDR3 is TGTGCCAGCAGCCCTATGGACCAAGAGACCCAGTACTTC.

The J gene is TRBJ2-2, the V gene TRBV3-1 (or the pseudogene TRBV3-2); the match to TRBD2 covers 7 bases. The CDR3 sequence is 19 residues long. Germline V gives CDR1 LGHDT, CDR2 YNNKEL (reference sequence). V trimming: 2 bases; J trimming: 0 bases; junction bases outside the gene matches: 12. In DNA, the CDR3 is TGTGCCAGCAGCCAATTACGGACTAGGGCGGACGCGAACACCGGGGAGCTGTTTTTT. It codes for CASSQLRTRADANTGELFF.

This chain joins TRBV28 and TRBJ2-2; 7 bases align to TRBD1. The germline gives CDR1 MDHEN, CDR2 SYDVKM. The CDR3 sequence is 15 residues long. J gave up 5 bases and V 7 bases, and 10 bases lay outside the gene matches. CDR3 sequence: CASKGRDSKTGELFF. The CDR3 DNA sequence: TGTGCCAGCAAAGGCCGGGACAGTAAAACCGGGGAGCTGTTTTTT.

The sample holds one count of this clone. This sequence joins TRBV3-1 (or the pseudogene TRBV3-2) and TRBJ1-1, with 7 bases lining up with TRBD1. Germline CDR1 reads LGHDT; CDR2 reads YNNKEL (reference sequence). Trimming cost V 5 bases and J 6 bases; bases outside gene matches: 9. The CDR3 loop spans 14 amino acids. The DNA for the CDR3 is TGTGCCAGCAGCGGAATGGGACAGAAATCTGAAGCTTTCTTT. This encodes CASSGMGQKSEAFF.

The genes are TRBV4-3 and TRBJ1-3; the D gene is possibly TRBD1 (6 bases). This CDR3 is built from 15 residues. CDR1 LGHNA and CDR2 YSLEER come from the germline V gene. V lost 5 bases and J lost 0, with 11 bases in between. The CDR3: CASSDLTGSGNTIYF. In DNA form, the CDR3 reads TGCGCCAGCAGCGACCTGACAGGCTCTGGAAACACCATATATTTT.

The chain has TRBV18 and TRBJ2-7, with TRBD1 matching over 10 bases. The CDR3 contains 15 residues. The germline CDR1 and CDR2 sequences are KGHSH and LQKENI. J gave up 5 bases and V 4 bases, and 8 bases lay outside the gene matches. CDR3 DNA: TGTGCCAGCTCACGAACCGGGACAGGGGTTCACGAGCAGTACTTC. Its translation: CASSRTGTGVHEQYF. The full variable domain, in which reference TRBV18 and TRBJ2-7 provide the parts outside the CDR3, is NAGVMQNPRHLVRRRGQEARLRCSPMKGHSHVYWYRQLPEEGLKFMVYLQKENIIDESGMPKERFSAEFPKEGPSILRIQQVVRGDSAAYFCASSRTGTGVHEQYFGPGTRLTVT.

The chain employs TRBV5-1 and TRBJ2-3, with 11 bases that match TRBD2. Per the germline V gene, CDR1 is SGHRS and CDR2 is YFSETQ. The CDR3 consists of 17 residues. Trimming cost V 1 base and J 2 bases; bases outside gene matches: 6. This CDR3 is CASSLSTSGRYTDTQYF. The CDR3 DNA reads as TGCGCCAGCAGCTTGTCTACTAGCGGGAGATACACAGATACGCAGTATTTT.